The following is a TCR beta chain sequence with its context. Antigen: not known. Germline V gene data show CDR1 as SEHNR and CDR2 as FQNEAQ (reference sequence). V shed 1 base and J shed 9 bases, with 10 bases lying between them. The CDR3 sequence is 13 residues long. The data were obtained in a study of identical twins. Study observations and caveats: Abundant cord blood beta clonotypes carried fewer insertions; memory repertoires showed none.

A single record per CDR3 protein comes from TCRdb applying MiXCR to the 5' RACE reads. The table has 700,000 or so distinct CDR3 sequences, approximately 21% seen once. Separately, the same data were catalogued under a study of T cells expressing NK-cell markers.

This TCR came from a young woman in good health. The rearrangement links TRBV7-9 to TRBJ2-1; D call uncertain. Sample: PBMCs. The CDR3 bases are TGTGCCAGCAGCTTAGGCTCCCTCACTGAGCAGTTCTTC. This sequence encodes CASSLGSLTEQFF.